This T cell receptor beta chain was recovered during a study of T cell repertoires in cytomegalovirus infection. For the study at large: From public TCR beta signatures came an indication of both CMV infection and matching HLA type.

Via MiXCR, TCRdb re-called the reads, giving one row per CDR3 protein. The sample has 700,000 to 850,000 distinct CDR3 sequences, roughly 33% seen once. General study findings and limits: Clonotype analysis showed dominance of the ex vivo response by HLA-C-restricted CMV-specific TCR beta clonotypes. Adding up the frequency of public TCR beta families identified people who carried CMV plus the relevant HLA.

With respect to this clonotype: Its matching antigen is unknown.

This CDR3 is built from 12 residues. V dropped 3 bases and J dropped 10 bases, with 12 bases sitting between them. The sequence was obtained from a human donor in good health (CMV status not recorded). Some clones in this sample may be carry-over from other donors' samples. This chain links TRBV12-3 or TRBV12-4 with TRBJ1-2; D is perhaps TRBD1 (5 bases). Sequencing was performed on cultured CD8+ T cells from PBMCs, taken from culture after CMV antigen stimulation. DNA of the CDR3: TGTGCCAGCAGTTTCGCGGGGGAAGACTACACCTTC. This encodes CASSFAGEDYTF.